This TCR beta chain was captured by sequencing in a study of STAT5B mutations in CD4+ large granular lymphocyte leukemia. Study-wide results and caveats: CD4-sorted patient repertoires seemed more clonal than healthy CD4+ repertoires.

The V gene's germline CDR1 is SGHTA and CDR2 FQGNSA. This CDR3 region has 14 residues. The V gene lost 1 base and the J gene lost 5 bases, with 8 bases spanning the gap. This table comes from immunoSEQ multiplex PCR, and its TCRdb copy is limited to in-frame clones, with some not included. The sample records 25,000 to 35,000 clones, around 81% being singletons. On this clone itself: Its antigen is currently unknown.

V gene TRBV7-2 combines with J gene TRBJ1-4; no definite D call. The origin of this receptor is a human donor in good health. The specimen sequenced was CD4+ T cells from blood buffy coats. As DNA, the CDR3 is TGTGCCAGCAGCTTAGAACGGGTAAATGAAAAACTGTTTTTT. Protein product: CASSLERVNEKLFF. Looking up the rest from reference TRBV7-2 and TRBJ1-4 gives the full variable domain: GAGVSQSPSNKVTEKGKDVELRCDPISGHTALYWYRQSLGQGLEFLIYFQGNSAPDKSGLPSDRFSAERTGGSVSTLTIQRTQQEDSAVYLCASSLERVNEKLFFGSGTQLSVL.